This T cell receptor (beta chain) is drawn from a study of Ad26.COV2.S vaccination and SARS-CoV-2 variants. Libraries were prepared by immunoSEQ multiplex PCR; TCRdb keeps only in-frame clonotypes and omits some of them. The repertoire holds 350,000 to 450,000 clones, with around 92% as singletons. The CDR3 runs to 12 residues. The germline V gene has CDR1 SGHTA and CDR2 FQGNSA. Between the trimmed V and J ends, which lost 5 bases and 1 base, there was a span of 5 bases. As to treatment: about 20 received Ad26.COV2.S at low or high dose, single or two shots; 5 received placebo; per-sample allocation not given. On day 63 after the first injection, vaccine and placebo recipients gave samples.

The origin of this receptor is a person between 18 and 65 years old who received the Ad26.COV2.S COVID-19 vaccine or a placebo. V and J are TRBV7-2 and TRBJ2-5; D is unresolved. Sequencing was performed on peripheral blood, taken in a trial of Ad26.COV2.S vaccine versus placebo. The CDR3 DNA follows: TGTGCCAGCAGCCCCCCCCAAGAGACCCAGTACTTC. This translates into CASSPPQETQYF. The full variable domain, its missing parts supplied by reference TRBV7-2 and TRBJ2-5, is GAGVSQSPSNKVTEKGKDVELRCDPISGHTALYWYRQSLGQGLEFLIYFQGNSAPDKSGLPSDRFSAERTGGSVSTLTIQRTQQEDSAVYLCASSPPQETQYFGPGTRLLVL.